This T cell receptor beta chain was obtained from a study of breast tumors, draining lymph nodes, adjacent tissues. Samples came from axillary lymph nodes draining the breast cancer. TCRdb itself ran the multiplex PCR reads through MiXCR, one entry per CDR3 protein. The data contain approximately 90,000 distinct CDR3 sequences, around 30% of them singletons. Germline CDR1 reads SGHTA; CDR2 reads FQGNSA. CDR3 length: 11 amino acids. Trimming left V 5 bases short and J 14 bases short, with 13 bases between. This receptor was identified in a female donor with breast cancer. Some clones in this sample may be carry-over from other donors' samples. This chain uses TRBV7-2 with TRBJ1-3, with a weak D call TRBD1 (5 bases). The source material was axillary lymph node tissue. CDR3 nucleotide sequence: TGTGCCAGCAGCAAATCGGGACGCGTATATTTT. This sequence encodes CASSKSGRVYF.